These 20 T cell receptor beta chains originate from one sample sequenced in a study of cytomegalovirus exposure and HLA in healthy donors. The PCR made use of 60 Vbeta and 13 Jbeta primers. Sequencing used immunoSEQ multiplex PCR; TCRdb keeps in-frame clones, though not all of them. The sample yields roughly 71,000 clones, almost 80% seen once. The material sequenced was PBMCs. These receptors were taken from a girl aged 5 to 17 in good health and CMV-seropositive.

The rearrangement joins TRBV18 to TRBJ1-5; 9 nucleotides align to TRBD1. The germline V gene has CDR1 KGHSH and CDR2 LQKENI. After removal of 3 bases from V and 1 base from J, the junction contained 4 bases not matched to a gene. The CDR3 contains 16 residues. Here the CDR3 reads CASSPGQGRSNQPQHF. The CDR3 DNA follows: TGTGCCAGCTCACCGGGACAGGGCCGGAGCAATCAGCCCCAGCATTTT.

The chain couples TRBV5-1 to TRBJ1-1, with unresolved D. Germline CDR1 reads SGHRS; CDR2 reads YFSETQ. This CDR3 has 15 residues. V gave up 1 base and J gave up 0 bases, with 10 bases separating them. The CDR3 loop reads CASSLYGALNTEAFF. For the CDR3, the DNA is TGCGCCAGCAGCTTGTACGGAGCATTGAACACTGAAGCTTTCTTT.

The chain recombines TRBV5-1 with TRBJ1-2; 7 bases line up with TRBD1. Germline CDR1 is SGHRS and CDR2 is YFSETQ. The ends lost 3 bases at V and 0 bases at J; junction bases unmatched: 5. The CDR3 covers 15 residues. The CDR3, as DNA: TGCGCCAGCAGCTGGGGTGGGACAGCTAACTATGGCTACACCTTC. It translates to CASSWGGTANYGYTF.

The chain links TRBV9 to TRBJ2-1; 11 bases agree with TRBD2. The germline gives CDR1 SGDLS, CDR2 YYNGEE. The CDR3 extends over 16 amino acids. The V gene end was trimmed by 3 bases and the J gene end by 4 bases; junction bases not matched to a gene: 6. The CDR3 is CASSETSGILYNEQFF. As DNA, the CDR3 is TGTGCCAGCAGCGAGACTAGCGGGATATTATACAATGAGCAGTTCTTC.

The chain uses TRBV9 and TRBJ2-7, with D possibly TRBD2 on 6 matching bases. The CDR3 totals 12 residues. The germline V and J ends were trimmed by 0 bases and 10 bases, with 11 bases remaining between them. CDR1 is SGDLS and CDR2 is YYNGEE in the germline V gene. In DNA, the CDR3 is TGTGCCAGCAGCGTAGGACTAGAACCTCAGTACTTC. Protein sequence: CASSVGLEPQYF. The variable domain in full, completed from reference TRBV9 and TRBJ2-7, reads DSGVTQTPKHLITATGQRVTLRCSPRSGDLSVYWYQQSLDQGLQFLIQYYNGEERAKGNILERFSAQQFPDLHSELNLSSLELGDSALYFCASSVGLEPQYFGPGTRLTVT.

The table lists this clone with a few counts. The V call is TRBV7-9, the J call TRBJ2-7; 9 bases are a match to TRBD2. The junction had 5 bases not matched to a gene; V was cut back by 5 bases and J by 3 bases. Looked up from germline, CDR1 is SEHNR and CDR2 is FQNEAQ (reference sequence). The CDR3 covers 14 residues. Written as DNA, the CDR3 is TGTGCCAGCAGCCAGACTAGCGGCCTCTACGAGCAGTACTTC. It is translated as CASSQTSGLYEQYF.

Here the CDR3 DNA reads TGTGCCAGCAACCGCGGGGCGCTACGGGATACGCAGTATTTT. This codes for CASNRGALRDTQYF. The chain links TRBV6-6 to TRBJ2-3; tentative D call: TRBD2 (6 bases). The CDR3 loop spans 14 amino acids. CDR1 is MNHNY and CDR2 is SVGAGI in the germline V gene (reference sequence). V was clipped by 7 bases and J by 6 bases, with 17 bases between them.

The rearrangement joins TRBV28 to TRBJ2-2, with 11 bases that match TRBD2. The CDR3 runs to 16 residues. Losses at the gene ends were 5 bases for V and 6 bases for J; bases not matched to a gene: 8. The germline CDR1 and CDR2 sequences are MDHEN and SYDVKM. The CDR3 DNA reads TGTGCCAGCAGTGATAGCGGGAGGGCCTGGGCCGGGGAGCTGTTTTTT. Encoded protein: CASSDSGRAWAGELFF.

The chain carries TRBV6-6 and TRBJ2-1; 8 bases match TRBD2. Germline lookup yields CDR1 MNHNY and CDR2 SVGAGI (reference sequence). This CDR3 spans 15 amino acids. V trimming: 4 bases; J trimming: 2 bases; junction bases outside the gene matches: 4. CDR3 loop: CASSSTREAYNEQFF. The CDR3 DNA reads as TGTGCCAGCAGTTCGACGCGGGAGGCCTACAATGAGCAGTTCTTC.

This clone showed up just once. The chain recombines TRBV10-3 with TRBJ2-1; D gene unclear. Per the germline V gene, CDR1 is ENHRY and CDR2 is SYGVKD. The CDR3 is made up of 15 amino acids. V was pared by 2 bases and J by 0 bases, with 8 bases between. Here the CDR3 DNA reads TGTGCCATCAGTGAGGGGCTGAGCTCCTACAATGAGCAGTTCTTC. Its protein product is CAISEGLSSYNEQFF.

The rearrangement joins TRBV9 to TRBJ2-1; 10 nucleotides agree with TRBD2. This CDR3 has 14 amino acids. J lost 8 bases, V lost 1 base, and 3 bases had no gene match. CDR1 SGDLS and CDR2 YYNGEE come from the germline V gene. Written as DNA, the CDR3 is TGTGCCAGCAGCGTAAGGACTAGCGGAGATGAGCAGTTCTTC. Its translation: CASSVRTSGDEQFF. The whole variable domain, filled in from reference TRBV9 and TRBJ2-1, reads DSGVTQTPKHLITATGQRVTLRCSPRSGDLSVYWYQQSLDQGLQFLIQYYNGEERAKGNILERFSAQQFPDLHSELNLSSLELGDSALYFCASSVRTSGDEQFFGPGTRLTVL.

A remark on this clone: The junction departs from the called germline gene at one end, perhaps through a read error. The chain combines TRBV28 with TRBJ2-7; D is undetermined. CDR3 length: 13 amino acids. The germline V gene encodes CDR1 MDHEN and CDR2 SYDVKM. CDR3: CASSFLMRYLLTF. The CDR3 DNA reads TGTGCCAGCAGTTTTTTAATGAGGTACCTATTGACCTTC.

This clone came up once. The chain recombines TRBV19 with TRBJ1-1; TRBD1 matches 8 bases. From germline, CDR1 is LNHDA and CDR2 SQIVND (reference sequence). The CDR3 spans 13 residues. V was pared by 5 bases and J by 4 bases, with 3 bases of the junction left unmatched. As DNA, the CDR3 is TGTGCCAGTAGTGGGCAGGGGGCCACTGAAGCTTTCTTT. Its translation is CASSGQGATEAFF.

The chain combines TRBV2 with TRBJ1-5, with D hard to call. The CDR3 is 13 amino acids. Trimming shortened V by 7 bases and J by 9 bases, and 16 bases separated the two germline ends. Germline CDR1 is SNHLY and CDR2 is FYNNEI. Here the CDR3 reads CASKADQSGPQHF. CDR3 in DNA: TGTGCCAGCAAAGCGGACCAATCAGGGCCCCAGCATTTT.

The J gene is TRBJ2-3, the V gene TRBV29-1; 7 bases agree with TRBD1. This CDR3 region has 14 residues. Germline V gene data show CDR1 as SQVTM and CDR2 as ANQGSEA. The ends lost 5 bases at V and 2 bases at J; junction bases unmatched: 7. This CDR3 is CSVRRDSATDTQYF. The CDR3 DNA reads TGCAGCGTTCGACGGGACAGCGCCACAGATACGCAGTATTTT.

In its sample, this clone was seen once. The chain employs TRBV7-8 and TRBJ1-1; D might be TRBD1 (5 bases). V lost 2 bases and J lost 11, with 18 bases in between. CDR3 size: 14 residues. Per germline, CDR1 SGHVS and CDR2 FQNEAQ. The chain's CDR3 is CASSLFVGQAGAFF. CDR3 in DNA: TGTGCCAGCAGCTTATTTGTGGGGCAGGCGGGGGCTTTCTTT.

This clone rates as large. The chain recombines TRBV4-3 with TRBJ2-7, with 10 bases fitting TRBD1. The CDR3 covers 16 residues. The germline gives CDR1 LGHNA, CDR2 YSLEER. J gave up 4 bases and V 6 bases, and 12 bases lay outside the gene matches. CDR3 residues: CASRHSGTGERYEQYF. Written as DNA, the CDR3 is TGCGCCAGCAGACACTCCGGGACAGGGGAGCGGTACGAGCAGTACTTC.

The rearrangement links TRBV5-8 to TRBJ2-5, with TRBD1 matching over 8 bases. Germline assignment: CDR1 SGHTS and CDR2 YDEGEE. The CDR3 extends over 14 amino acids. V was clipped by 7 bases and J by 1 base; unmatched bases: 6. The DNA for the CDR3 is TGTGCCAGCGGGACAGGAGACCGCCAAGAGACCCAGTACTTC. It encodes CASGTGDRQETQYF.

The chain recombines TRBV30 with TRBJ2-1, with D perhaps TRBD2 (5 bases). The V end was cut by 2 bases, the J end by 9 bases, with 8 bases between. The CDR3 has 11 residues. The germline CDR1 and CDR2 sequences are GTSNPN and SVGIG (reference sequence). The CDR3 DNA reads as TGTGCCTGGAGTCTAGCCAGTGAGCAGTTCTTC. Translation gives CAWSLASEQFF.

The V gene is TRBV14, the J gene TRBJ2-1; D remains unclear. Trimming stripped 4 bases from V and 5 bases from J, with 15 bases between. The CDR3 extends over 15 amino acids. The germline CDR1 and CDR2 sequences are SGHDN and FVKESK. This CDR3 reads CASSRLVASDNEQFF. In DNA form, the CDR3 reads TGTGCCAGCAGCCGCTTAGTCGCTTCTGACAATGAGCAGTTCTTC.